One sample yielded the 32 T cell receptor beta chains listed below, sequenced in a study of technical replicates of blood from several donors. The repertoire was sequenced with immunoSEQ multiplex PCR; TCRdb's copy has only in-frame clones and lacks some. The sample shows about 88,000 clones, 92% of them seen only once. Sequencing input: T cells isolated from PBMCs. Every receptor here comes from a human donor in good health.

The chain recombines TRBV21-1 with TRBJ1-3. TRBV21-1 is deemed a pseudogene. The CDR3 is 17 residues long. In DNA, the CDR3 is TGTGCCAGCAGCAAAGATTGGAGGGGCGCGCAGGGAAACACCATATATTTT. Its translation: CASSKDWRGAQGNTIYF.

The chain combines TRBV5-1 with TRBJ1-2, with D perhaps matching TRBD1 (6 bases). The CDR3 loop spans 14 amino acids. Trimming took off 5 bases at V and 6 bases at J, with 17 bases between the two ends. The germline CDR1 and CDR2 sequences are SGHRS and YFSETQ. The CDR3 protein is CASSSDGGANGYTF. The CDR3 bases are TGCGCCAGCAGTTCAGATGGGGGGGCTAATGGCTACACCTTC.

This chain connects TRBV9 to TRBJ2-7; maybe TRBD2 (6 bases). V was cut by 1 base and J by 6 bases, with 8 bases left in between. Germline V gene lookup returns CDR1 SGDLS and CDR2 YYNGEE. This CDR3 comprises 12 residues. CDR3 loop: CASSVLGGEQYF. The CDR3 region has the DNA TGTGCCAGCAGCGTATTGGGGGGCGAGCAGTACTTC.

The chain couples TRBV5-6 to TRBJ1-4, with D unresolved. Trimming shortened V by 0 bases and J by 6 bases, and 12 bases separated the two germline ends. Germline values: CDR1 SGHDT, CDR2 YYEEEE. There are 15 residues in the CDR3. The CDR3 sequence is CASSLVERVDEKLFF. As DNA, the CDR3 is TGTGCCAGCAGCTTGGTAGAGAGAGTAGATGAAAAACTGTTTTTT.

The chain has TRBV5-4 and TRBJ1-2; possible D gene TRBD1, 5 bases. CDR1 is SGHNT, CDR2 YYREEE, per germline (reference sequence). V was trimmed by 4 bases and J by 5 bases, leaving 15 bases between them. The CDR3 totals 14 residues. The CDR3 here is CASSPTQGEYGYTF. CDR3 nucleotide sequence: TGTGCCAGCAGCCCAACTCAGGGTGAATATGGCTACACCTTC.

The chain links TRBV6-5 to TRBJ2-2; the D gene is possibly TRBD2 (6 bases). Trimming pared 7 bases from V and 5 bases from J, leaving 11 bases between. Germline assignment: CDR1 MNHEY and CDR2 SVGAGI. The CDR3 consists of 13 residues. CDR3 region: CASTHGGTGELFF. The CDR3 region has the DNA TGTGCCAGCACCCACGGGGGAACCGGGGAGCTGTTTTTT.

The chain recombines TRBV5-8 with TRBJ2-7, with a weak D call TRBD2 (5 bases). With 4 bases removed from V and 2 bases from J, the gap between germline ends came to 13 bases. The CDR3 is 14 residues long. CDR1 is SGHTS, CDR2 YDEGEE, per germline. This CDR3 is CASSGTGVTYEQYF. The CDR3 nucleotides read TGTGCCAGCAGCGGAACCGGGGTTACCTACGAGCAGTACTTC.

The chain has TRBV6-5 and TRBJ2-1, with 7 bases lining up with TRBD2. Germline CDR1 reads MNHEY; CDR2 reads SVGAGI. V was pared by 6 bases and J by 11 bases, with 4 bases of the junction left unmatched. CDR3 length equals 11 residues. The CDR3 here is CASSPGTKQFF. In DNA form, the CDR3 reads TGTGCCAGCAGCCCCGGGACTAAGCAGTTCTTC.

The CDR3 region has the DNA TGTGCCAGCAGCTTGGCTGGCCTTAGCGGGAGAGATTGGGACAATGAGCAGTTCTTC. It codes for CASSLAGLSGRDWDNEQFF. The chain couples TRBV5-4 to TRBJ2-1, with 9 nucleotides matching TRBD2. Germline CDR1 reads SGHNT; CDR2 reads YYREEE (reference sequence). V lost 0 bases, J lost 5 bases, and 15 bases stayed unmatched. The CDR3 has 19 residues.

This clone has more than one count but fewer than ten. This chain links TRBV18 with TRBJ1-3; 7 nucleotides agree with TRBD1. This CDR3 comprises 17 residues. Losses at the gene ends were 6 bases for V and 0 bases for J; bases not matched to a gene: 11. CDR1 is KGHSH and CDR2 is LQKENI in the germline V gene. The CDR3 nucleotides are TGTGCCAGCTCTCCCAGTCTGGACAGGAGCTCTGGAAACACCATATATTTT. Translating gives CASSPSLDRSSGNTIYF.

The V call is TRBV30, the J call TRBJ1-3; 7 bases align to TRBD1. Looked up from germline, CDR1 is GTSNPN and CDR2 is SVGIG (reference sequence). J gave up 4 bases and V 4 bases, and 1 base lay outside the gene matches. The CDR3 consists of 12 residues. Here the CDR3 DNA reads TGTGCCTGGACACAGGGGGGAAACACCATATATTTT. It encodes CAWTQGGNTIYF.

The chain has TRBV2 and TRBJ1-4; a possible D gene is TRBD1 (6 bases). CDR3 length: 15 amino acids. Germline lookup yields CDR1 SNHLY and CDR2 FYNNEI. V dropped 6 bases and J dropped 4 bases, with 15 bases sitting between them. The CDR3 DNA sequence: TGTGCCAGCAGACAAGGGGGGGACTATAATGAAAAACTGTTTTTT. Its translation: CASRQGGDYNEKLFF.

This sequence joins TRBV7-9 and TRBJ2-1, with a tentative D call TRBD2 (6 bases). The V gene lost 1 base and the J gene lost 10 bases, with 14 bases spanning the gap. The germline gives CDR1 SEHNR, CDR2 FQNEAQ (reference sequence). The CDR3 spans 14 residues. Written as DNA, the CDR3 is TGTGCCAGCAGCTTAGTAGCGGCATCTGAAGAGCAGTTCTTC. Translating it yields CASSLVAASEEQFF. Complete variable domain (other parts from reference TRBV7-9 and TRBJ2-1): DTGVSQNPRHKITKRGQNVTFRCDPISEHNRLYWYRQTLGQGPEFLTYFQNEAQLEKSRLLSDRFSAERPKGSFSTLEIQRTEQGDSAMYLCASSLVAASEEQFFGPGTRLTVL.

The CDR3 spells CASSLARVEGGYTF. CDR3 coding DNA: TGCGCCAGCAGCTTGGCCAGGGTCGAAGGGGGCTACACCTTC. This chain connects TRBV5-1 to TRBJ1-2; weak D call: TRBD1 (5 bases). Germline CDR1 and CDR2: SGHRS and YFSETQ. The CDR3 spans 14 residues. V was trimmed by 0 bases and J by 8 bases, leaving 14 bases between them.

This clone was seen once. The CDR3 DNA is TGTGCCAGCACCCGGGACAGTTCCTACGAGCAGTACTTC. As protein: CASTRDSSYEQYF. This rearrangement joins TRBV28 to TRBJ2-7, with 7 bases matching TRBD1. Trimming cost V 7 bases and J 1 base; bases outside gene matches: 4. The CDR3 is made up of 13 amino acids. Looked up from germline, CDR1 is MDHEN and CDR2 is SYDVKM.

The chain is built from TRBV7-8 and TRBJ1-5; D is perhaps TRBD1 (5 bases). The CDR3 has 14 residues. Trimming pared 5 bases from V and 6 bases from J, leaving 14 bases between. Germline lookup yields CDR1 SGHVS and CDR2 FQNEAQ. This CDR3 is CASSVLRVAQPQHF. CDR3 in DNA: TGTGCCAGCAGCGTACTCAGGGTGGCTCAGCCCCAGCATTTT.

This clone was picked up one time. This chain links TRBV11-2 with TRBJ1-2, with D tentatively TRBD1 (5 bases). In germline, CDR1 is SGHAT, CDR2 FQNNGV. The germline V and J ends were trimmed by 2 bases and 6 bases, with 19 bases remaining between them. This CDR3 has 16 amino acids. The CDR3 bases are TGTGCCAGCAGCTTATCAGGGACTAGAAGCGTGGATGGCTACACCTTC. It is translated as CASSLSGTRSVDGYTF.

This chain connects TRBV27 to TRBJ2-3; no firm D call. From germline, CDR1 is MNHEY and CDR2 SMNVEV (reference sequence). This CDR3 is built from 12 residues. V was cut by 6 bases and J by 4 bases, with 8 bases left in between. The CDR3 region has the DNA TGTGCCAGCAGCGCAGAGGCAGATACGCAGTATTTT. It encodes CASSAEADTQYF.

The CDR3 DNA sequence: TGCGCCAGCAGCCAAGATGCAGCGGGAGACTACAATGAGCAGTTCTTC. This sequence encodes CASSQDAAGDYNEQFF. The chain joins TRBV4-1 to TRBJ2-1, with 8 bases that match TRBD2. The length of the CDR3 is 16 residues. Germline assignment: CDR1 MGHRA and CDR2 YSYEKL. V shed 0 bases, J shed 3 bases, and the junction held 4 bases outside the gene matches.

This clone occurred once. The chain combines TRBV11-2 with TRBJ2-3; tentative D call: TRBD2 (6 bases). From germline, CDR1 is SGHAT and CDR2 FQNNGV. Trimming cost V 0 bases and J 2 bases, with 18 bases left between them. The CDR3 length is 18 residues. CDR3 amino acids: CASSLDYFGTPTTDTQYF. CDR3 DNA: TGTGCCAGCAGCTTAGATTATTTTGGGACTCCGACCACAGATACGCAGTATTTT.

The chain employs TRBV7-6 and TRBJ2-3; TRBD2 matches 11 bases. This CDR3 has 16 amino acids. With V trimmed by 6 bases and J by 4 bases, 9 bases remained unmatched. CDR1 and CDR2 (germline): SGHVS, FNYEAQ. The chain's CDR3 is CASSKTSGKAPDTQYF. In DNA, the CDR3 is TGTGCCAGCAGTAAGACTAGCGGGAAGGCACCAGATACGCAGTATTTT.

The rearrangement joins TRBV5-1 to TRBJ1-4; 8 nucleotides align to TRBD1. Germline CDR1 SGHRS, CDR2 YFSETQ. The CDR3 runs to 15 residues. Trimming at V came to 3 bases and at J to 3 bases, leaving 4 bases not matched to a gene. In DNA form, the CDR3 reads TGCGCCAGCAGCTCCCGACAGGGGTCTAATGAAAAACTGTTTTTT. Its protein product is CASSSRQGSNEKLFF. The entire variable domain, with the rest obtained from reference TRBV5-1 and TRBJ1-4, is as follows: KAGVTQTPRYLIKTRGQQVTLSCSPISGHRSVSWYQQTPGQGLQFLFEYFSETQRNKGNFPGRFSGRQFSNSRSEMNVSTLELGDSALYLCASSSRQGSNEKLFFGSGTQLSVL.

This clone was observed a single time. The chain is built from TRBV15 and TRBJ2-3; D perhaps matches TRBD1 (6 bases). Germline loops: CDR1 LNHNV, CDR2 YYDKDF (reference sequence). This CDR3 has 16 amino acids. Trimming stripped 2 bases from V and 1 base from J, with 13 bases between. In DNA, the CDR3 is TGTGCCACCAGCAGATTAATCCAGGGGCGCACAGATACGCAGTATTTT. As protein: CATSRLIQGRTDTQYF.

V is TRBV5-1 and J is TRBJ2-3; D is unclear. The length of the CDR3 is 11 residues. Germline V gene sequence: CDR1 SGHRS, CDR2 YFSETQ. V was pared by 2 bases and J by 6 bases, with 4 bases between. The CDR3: CASSFGDTQYF. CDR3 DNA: TGCGCCAGCAGCTTCGGGGATACGCAGTATTTT. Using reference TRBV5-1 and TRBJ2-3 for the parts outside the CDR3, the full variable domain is KAGVTQTPRYLIKTRGQQVTLSCSPISGHRSVSWYQQTPGQGLQFLFEYFSETQRNKGNFPGRFSGRQFSNSRSEMNVSTLELGDSALYLCASSFGDTQYFGPGTRLTVL.

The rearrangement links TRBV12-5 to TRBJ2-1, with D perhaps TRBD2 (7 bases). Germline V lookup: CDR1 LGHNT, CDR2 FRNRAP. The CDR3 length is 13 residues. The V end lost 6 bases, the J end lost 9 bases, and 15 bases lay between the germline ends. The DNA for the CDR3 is TGTGCTAGTGGAACTGGGGGGGGCAGTGAGCAGTTCTTC. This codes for CASGTGGGSEQFF. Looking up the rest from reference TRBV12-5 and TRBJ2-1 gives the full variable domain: DARVTQTPRHKVTEMGQEVTMRCQPILGHNTVFWYRQTMMQGLELLAYFRNRAPLDDSGMPKDRFSAEMPDATLATLKIQPSEPRDSAVYFCASGTGGGSEQFFGPGTRLTVL.

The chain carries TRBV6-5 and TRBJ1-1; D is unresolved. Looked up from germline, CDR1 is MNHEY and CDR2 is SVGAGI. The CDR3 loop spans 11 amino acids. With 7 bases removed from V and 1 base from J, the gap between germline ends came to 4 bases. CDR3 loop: CASTSNTEAFF. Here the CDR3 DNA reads TGTGCCAGCACTTCGAACACTGAAGCTTTCTTT.

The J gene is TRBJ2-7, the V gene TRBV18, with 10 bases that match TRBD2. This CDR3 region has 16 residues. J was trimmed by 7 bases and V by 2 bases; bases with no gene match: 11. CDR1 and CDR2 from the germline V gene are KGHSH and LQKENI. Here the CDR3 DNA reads TGTGCCAGCTCACCATCGGCCCTAGCGGGAGTTAAGGAGCAGTACTTC. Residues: CASSPSALAGVKEQYF. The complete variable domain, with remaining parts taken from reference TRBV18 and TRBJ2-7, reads NAGVMQNPRHLVRRRGQEARLRCSPMKGHSHVYWYRQLPEEGLKFMVYLQKENIIDESGMPKERFSAEFPKEGPSILRIQQVVRGDSAAYFCASSPSALAGVKEQYFGPGTRLTVT.

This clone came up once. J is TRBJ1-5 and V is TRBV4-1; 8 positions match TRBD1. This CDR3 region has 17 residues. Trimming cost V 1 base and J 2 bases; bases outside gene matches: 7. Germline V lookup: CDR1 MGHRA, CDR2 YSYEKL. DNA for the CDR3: TGCGCCAGCAGCCAAGTAGCGGACAGGGAGGGCAATCAGCCCCAGCATTTT. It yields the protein CASSQVADREGNQPQHF.

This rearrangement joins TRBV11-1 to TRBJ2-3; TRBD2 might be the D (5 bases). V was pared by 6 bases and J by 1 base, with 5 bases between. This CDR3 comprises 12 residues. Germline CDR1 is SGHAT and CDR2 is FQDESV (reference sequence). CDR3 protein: CASREGTDTQYF. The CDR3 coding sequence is TGTGCCAGCAGGGAGGGCACAGATACGCAGTATTTT.

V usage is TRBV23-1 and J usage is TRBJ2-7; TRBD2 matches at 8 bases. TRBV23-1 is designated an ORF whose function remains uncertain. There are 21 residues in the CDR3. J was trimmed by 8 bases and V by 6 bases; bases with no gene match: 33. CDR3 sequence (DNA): TGCGCCAGCAGCCCCGCTCATTGGACAGACGAGCATTTAGCGGGACGCTTCAAGCAGTACTTC. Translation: CASSPAHWTDEHLAGRFKQYF.

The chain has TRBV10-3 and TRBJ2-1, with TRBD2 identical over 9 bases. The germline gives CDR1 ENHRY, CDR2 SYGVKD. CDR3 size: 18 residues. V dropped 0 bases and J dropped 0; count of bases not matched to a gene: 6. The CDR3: CAISESSGRTRSYNEQFF. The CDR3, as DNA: TGTGCCATCAGTGAGTCGAGCGGGAGGACCCGCTCCTACAATGAGCAGTTCTTC.

As DNA, the CDR3 is TGTGCCAGCAGTTACCGACAGGGAAACACCATATATTTT. Protein: CASSYRQGNTIYF. The chain is built from TRBV27 and TRBJ1-3, with D perhaps TRBD1 (5 bases). Germline-derived CDR1 and CDR2 are MNHEY and SMNVEV (reference sequence). The CDR3 is 13 amino acids. V lost 4 bases, J lost 4 bases, and 8 bases lay in between.